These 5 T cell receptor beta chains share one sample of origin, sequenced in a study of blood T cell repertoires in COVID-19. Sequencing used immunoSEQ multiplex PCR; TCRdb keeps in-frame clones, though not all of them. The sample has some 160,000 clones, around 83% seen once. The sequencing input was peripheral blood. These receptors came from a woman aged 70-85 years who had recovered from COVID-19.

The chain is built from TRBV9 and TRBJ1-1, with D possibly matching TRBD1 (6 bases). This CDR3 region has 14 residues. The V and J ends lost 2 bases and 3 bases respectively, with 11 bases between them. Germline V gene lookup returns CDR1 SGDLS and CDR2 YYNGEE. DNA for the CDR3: TGTGCCAGCAGCGTGCAAGGGGGGGACACTGAAGCTTTCTTT. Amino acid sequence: CASSVQGGDTEAFF.

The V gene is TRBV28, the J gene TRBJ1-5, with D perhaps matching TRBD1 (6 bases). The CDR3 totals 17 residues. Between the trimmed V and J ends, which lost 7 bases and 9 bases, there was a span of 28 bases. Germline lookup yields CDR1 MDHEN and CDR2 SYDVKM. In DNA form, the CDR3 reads TGTGCCAGCACCCTGGGGGCAGGGGAAGGGTGGAGAGGGCCCCAGCATTTT. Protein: CASTLGAGEGWRGPQHF. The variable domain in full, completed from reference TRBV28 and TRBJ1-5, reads DVKVTQSSRYLVKRTGEKVFLECVQDMDHENMFWYRQDPGLGLRLIYFSYDVKMKEKGDIPEGYSVSREKKERFSLILESASTNQTSMYLCASTLGAGEGWRGPQHFGDGTRLSIL.

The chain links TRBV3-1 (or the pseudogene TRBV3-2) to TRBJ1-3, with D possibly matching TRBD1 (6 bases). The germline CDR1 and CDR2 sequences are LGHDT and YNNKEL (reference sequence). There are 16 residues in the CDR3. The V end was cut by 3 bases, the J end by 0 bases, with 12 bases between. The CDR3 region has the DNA TGTGCCAGCAGCCATGAAAGAGGGGGCTCTGGAAACACCATATATTTT. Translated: CASSHERGGSGNTIYF.

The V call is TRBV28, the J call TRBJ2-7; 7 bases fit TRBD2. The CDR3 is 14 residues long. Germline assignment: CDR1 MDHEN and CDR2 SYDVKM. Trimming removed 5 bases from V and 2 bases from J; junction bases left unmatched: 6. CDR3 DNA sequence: TGTGCCAGCAGTCAAGCGGGAACTACCTACGAGCAGTACTTC. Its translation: CASSQAGTTYEQYF.

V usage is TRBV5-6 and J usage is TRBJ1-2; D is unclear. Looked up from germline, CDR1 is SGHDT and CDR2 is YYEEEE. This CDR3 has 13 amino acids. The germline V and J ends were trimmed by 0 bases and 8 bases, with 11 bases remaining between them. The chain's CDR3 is CASSLGARPGYTF. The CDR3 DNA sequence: TGTGCCAGCAGCTTGGGGGCCCGGCCCGGCTACACCTTC.